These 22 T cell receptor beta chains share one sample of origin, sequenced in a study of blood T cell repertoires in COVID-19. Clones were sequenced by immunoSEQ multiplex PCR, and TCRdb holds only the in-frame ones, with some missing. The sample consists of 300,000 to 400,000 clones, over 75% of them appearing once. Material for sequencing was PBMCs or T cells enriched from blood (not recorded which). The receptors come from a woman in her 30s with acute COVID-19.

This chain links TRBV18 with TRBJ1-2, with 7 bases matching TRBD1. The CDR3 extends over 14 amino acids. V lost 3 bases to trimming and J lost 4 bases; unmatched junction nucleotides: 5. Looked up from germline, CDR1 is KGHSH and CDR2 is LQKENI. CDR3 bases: TGTGCCAGCTCACCCGAGACAGGGACCTATGGCTACACCTTC. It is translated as CASSPETGTYGYTF.

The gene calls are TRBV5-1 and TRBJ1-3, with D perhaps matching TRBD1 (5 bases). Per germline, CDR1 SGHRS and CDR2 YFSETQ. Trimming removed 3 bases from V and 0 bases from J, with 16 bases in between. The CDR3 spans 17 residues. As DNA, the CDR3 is TGCGCCAGCAGCTGGGAGGGTGTCAGGGACTCTGGAAACACCATATATTTT. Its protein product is CASSWEGVRDSGNTIYF. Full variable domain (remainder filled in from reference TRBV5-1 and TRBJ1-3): KAGVTQTPRYLIKTRGQQVTLSCSPISGHRSVSWYQQTPGQGLQFLFEYFSETQRNKGNFPGRFSGRQFSNSRSEMNVSTLELGDSALYLCASSWEGVRDSGNTIYFGEGSWLTVV.

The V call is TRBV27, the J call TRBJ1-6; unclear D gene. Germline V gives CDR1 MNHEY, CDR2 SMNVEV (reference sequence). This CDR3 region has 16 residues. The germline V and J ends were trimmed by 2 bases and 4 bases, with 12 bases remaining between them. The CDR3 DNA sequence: TGTGCCAGCAGTTTAACCCCGACACAGTATAATTCACCCCTCCACTTT. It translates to CASSLTPTQYNSPLHF.

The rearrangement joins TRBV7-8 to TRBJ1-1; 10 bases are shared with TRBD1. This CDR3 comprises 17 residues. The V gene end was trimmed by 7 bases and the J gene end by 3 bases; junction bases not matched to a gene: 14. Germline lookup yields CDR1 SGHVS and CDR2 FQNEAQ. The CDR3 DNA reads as TGTGCCAGCAACTACGCGGGACAGGGGTCGGGAGACACTGAAGCTTTCTTT. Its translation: CASNYAGQGSGDTEAFF.

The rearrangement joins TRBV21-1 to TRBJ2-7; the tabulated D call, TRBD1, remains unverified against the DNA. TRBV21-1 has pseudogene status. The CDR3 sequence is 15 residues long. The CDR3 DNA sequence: TGTGCCAGCAGCTCCTTAGGAGGACAGAACTACGAGCAGTACTTC. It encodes CASSSLGGQNYEQYF.

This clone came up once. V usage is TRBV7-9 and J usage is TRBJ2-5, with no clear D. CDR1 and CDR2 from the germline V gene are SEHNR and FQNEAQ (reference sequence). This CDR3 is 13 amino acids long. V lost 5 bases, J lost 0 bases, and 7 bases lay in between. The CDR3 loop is CASSPQNQETQYF. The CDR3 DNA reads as TGTGCCAGCAGCCCACAAAACCAAGAGACCCAGTACTTC.

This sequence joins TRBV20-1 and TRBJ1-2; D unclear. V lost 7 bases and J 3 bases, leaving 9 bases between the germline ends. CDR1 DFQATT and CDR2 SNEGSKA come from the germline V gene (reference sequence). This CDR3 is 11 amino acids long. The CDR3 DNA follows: TGCAGTGTCGCGGGGTACTATGGCTACACCTTC. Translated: CSVAGYYGYTF.

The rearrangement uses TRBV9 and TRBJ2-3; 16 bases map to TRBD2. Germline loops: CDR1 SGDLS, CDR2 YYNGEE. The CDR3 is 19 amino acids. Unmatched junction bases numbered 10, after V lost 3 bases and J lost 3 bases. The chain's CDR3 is CASSAKSGLAGGPTDTQYF. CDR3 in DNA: TGTGCCAGCAGCGCCAAATCGGGACTAGCGGGGGGGCCTACAGATACGCAGTATTTT.

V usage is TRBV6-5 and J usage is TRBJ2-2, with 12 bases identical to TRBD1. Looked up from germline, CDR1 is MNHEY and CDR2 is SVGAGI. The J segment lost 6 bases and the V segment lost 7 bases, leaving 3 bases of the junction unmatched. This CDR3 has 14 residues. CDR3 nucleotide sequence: TGTGCCAGCAAGGGACAGGGGGCGTCCGGGGAGCTGTTTTTT. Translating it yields CASKGQGASGELFF.

DNA of the CDR3: TGTGCCAGCAGTACCTCCCAGGGTAACTATGGCTACACCTTC. Translation: CASSTSQGNYGYTF. The V gene is TRBV28, the J gene TRBJ1-2; tentatively, D is TRBD1 (5 bases). This CDR3 contains 14 residues. The V end lost 5 bases, the J end lost 1 base, and 11 bases lay between the germline ends. Germline V gene sequence: CDR1 MDHEN, CDR2 SYDVKM.

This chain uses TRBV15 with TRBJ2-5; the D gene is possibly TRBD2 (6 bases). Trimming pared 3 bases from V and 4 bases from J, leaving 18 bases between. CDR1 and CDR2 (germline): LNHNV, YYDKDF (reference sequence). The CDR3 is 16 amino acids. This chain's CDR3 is CATSSSRVRRGETQYF. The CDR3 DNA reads TGTGCCACCAGCAGCTCCCGGGTGAGGCGGGGAGAGACCCAGTACTTC.

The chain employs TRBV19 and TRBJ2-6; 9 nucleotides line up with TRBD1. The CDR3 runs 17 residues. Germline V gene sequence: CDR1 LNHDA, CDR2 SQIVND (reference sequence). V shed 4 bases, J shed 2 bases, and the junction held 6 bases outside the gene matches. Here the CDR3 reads CASSTTGGAAGANVLTF. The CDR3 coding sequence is TGTGCCAGTAGTACAACAGGGGGCGCGGCTGGGGCCAACGTCCTGACTTTC.

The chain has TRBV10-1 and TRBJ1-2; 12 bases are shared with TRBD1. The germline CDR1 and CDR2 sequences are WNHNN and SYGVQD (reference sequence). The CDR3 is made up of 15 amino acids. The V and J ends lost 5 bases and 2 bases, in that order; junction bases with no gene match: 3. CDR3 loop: CASSPGTGGNYGYTF. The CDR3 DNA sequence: TGCGCCAGCAGTCCCGGGACAGGGGGCAACTATGGCTACACCTTC.

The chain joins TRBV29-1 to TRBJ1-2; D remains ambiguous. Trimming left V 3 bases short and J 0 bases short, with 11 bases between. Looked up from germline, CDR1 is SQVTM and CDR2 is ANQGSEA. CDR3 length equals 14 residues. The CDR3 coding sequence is TGCAGCGTTGACGGGTCGAGTACTAACTATGGCTACACCTTC. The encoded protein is CSVDGSSTNYGYTF.

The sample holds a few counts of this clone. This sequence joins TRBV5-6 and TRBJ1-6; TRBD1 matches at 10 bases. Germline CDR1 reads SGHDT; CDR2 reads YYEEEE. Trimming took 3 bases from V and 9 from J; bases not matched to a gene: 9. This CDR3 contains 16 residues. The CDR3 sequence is CASSWDRGPKISPLHF. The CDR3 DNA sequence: TGTGCCAGCAGCTGGGACAGGGGCCCGAAGATTTCACCCCTCCACTTT.

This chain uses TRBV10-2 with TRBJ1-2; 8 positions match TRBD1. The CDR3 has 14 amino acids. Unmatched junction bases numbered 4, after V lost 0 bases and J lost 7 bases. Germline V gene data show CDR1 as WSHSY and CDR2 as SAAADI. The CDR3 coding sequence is TGCGCCAGCAGTGAGTCCCACAGGGGGTTTGGCTACACCTTC. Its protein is CASSESHRGFGYTF.

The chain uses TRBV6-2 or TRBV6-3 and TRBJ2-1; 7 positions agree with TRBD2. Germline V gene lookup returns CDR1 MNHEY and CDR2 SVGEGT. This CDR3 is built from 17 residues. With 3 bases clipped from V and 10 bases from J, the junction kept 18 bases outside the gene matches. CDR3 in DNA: TGTGCCAGCAGTTATGGGGGGGGGAACCAGGAGGCCAAGGAGCAGTTCTTC. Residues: CASSYGGGNQEAKEQFF.

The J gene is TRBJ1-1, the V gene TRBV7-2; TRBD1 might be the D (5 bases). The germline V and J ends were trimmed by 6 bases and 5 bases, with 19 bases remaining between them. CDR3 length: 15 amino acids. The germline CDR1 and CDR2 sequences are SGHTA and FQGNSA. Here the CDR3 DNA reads TGTGCCAGCAGTCCGACGGGGGACCCGAGGACTGAAGCTTTCTTT. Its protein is CASSPTGDPRTEAFF.

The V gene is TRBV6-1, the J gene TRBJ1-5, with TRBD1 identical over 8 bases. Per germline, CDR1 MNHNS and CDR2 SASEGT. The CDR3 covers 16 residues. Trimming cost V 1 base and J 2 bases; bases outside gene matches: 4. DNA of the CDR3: TGTGCCAGCAGTGAAGGGACAGGGTTCCGCAATCAGCCCCAGCATTTT. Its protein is CASSEGTGFRNQPQHF.

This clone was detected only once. The CDR3 DNA reads TGTGCCAGCAGCGGTCTAGCGGGGGATCCAAACATTCAGTACTTC. It yields the protein CASSGLAGDPNIQYF. The chain has TRBV9 and TRBJ2-4, with 10 positions matching TRBD2. There are 15 residues in the CDR3. V was pared by 3 bases and J by 6 bases, with 6 bases of the junction left unmatched. Germline lookup yields CDR1 SGDLS and CDR2 YYNGEE.

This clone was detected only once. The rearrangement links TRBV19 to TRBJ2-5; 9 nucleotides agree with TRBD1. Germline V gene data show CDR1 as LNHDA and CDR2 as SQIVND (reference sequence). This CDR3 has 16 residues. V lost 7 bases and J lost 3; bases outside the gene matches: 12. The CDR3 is CASKATGTGKEETQYF. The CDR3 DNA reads TGTGCCAGTAAGGCCACCGGGACAGGGAAGGAAGAGACCCAGTACTTC.

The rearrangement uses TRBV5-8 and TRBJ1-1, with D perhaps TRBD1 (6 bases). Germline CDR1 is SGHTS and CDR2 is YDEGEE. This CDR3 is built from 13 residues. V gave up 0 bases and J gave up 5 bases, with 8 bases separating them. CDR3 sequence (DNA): TGTGCCAGCAGCTTGGGGGGGCGGACTGAAGCTTTCTTT. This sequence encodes CASSLGGRTEAFF.